This T cell receptor (beta chain) comes out of a study of early T cells in non-severe SARS-CoV-2 infection. Study results and limitations: CD4 and private specificities were missed by VDJdb matching, which favored anti-spike CD8 responses.

TCRdb re-analysed the 5' RACE reads in MiXCR, keeping a single row per CDR3 protein. Of about 84,000 distinct CDR3 sequences listed, around 10% were seen once; the top ten hold about 2.6%. The ends were cut back, 5 bases at V and 5 bases at J, with 13 bases in the middle. Per the germline V gene, CDR1 is MNHNS and CDR2 is SASEGT. The CDR3 totals 14 residues. This clonotype appeared many times. Its antigen remains unknown. The sequence was obtained from an adult who was a healthcare worker with PCR-confirmed SARS-CoV-2 infection or an uninfected control (not recorded which). This chain connects TRBV6-1 to TRBJ1-3, with a weak D call TRBD1 (6 bases). Sequences were obtained from whole blood. The DNA for the CDR3 is TGTGCCAGCAGTCAGGACAGAGCCAGAAACACCATATATTTT. Its protein product is CASSQDRARNTIYF.